The 31 T cell receptor beta chains reported below all come from one sample, sequenced in a study of blood T cell repertoires in COVID-19 (dated by TCRdb to 2018 to 2021). Library prep was done by the immunoSEQ multiplex PCR assay. TCRdb limited this immuneACCESS table to in-frame rearrangements with V and J called. A share of clones is missing; checked studies link under half to unresolved V genes, and the rest is unexplained. The sample table shows roughly 220,000 clones, and around four fifths are seen once. The ten largest clonotypes hold 5.1% of the sample. The sample consisted of peripheral blood. Receptors were obtained from a woman aged 55-70 years who had recovered from COVID-19.

CDR3 coding DNA: TGTGCCAGCAGCTTAGGCGGACTAAAATCCTACGAGCAGTACTTC. It specifies CASSLGGLKSYEQYF. V gene TRBV7-9 combines with J gene TRBJ2-7; TRBD2 is a possible D gene (6 bases). CDR3 length: 15 residues. Trimming took 1 base from V and 1 from J, leaving 11 bases between them. Per germline, CDR1 SEHNR and CDR2 FQNEAQ (reference sequence).

The chain uses TRBV11-2 and TRBJ2-2, with D perhaps TRBD1 (5 bases). The germline V and J ends were trimmed by 3 bases and 4 bases, with 15 bases remaining between them. Germline CDR1 is SGHAT and CDR2 is FQNNGV. The CDR3 totals 16 residues. The CDR3 spells CASSLPDRVSTGELFF. As DNA, the CDR3 is TGTGCCAGCAGCTTGCCCGACAGAGTAAGCACCGGGGAGCTGTTTTTT.

The chain uses TRBV6-6 and TRBJ2-7; 7 bases are a match to TRBD2. V lost 6 bases, J lost 0 bases, and 8 bases stayed unmatched. The CDR3 contains 15 residues. The germline CDR1 and CDR2 sequences are MNHNY and SVGAGI (reference sequence). The CDR3 DNA follows: TGTGCCAGCAGCCCGGGACTACCAAGCTCCTACGAGCAGTACTTC. It encodes CASSPGLPSSYEQYF.

CDR3 amino acids: CASSEQGTTQETQYF. The CDR3 DNA is TGTGCCAGCAGCGAGCAGGGAACTACCCAAGAGACCCAGTACTTC. The chain is built from TRBV7-2 and TRBJ2-5, with D possibly matching TRBD1 (5 bases). V lost 5 bases, J lost 1 base, and 14 bases lay in between. The CDR3 runs to 15 residues. Germline V CDR1 and CDR2: SGHTA, FQGNSA.

This rearrangement joins TRBV19 to TRBJ2-5, with D possibly TRBD2 on 6 matching bases. Trimming removed 3 bases at V and 2 bases at J, with 10 bases between. CDR1 and CDR2 (germline): LNHDA, SQIVND (reference sequence). There are 14 residues in the CDR3. CDR3 coding DNA: TGTGCCAGTAGTATCGGAGGGATTCAAGAGACCCAGTACTTC. This translates into CASSIGGIQETQYF.

V is TRBV3-1 (or the pseudogene TRBV3-2) and J is TRBJ2-3, with 8 bases that match TRBD1. The CDR3 runs 14 residues. CDR1 is LGHDT, CDR2 YNNKEL, per germline (reference sequence). V shed 1 base, J shed 5 bases, and the junction held 2 bases outside the gene matches. The CDR3 bases are TGTGCCAGCAGCCAAGGACAGGGGTTAGATACGCAGTATTTT. This gives the protein CASSQGQGLDTQYF.

The CDR3 region is CASSMGQGGYSNQPQHF. The CDR3 coding sequence is TGTGCCAGTAGTATGGGACAGGGGGGCTATAGCAATCAGCCCCAGCATTTT. The chain is built from TRBV19 and TRBJ1-5; 11 bases are shared with TRBD1. J was trimmed by 0 bases and V by 3 bases; bases with no gene match: 4. Germline V CDR1 and CDR2: LNHDA, SQIVND (reference sequence). There are 17 residues in the CDR3. The full variable domain, completed using reference TRBV19 and TRBJ1-5, is DGGITQSPKYLFRKEGQNVTLSCEQNLNHDAMYWYRQDPGQGLRLIYYSQIVNDFQKGDIAEGYSVSREKKESFPLTVTSAQKNPTAFYLCASSMGQGGYSNQPQHFGDGTRLSIL.

The CDR3 coding sequence is TGTGCCAGCAGTGACTCCCTAGGATATAGCACAGATACGCAGTATTTT. Translation gives CASSDSLGYSTDTQYF. The V call is TRBV6-4, the J call TRBJ2-3; the D is unclear. Deletions cut 0 bases from V and 0 bases from J, with 10 bases between. CDR3 length: 16 amino acids. CDR1 MRHNA and CDR2 SNTAGT come from the germline V gene.

The chain links TRBV27 to TRBJ1-2, with D unresolved. CDR3 length: 14 residues. The V gene lost 5 bases and the J gene lost 4 bases, with 14 bases spanning the gap. The germline CDR1 and CDR2 sequences are MNHEY and SMNVEV (reference sequence). The CDR3 DNA reads TGTGCCAGCAGTCCGACTAGAGGTGGCTATGGCTACACCTTC. It is translated as CASSPTRGGYGYTF.

This chain joins TRBV9 and TRBJ2-7; 7 positions agree with TRBD2. J was trimmed by 3 bases and V by 3 bases; bases with no gene match: 12. Germline CDR1 reads SGDLS; CDR2 reads YYNGEE. This CDR3 is built from 16 residues. This CDR3 is CASSAHPGTGGYEQYF. CDR3 nucleotides: TGTGCCAGCAGCGCACATCCAGGGACGGGAGGCTACGAGCAGTACTTC.

The CDR3 protein is CASSSGQGKGYGYTF. Written as DNA, the CDR3 is TGCGCCAGCAGCTCTGGACAGGGGAAAGGCTATGGCTACACCTTC. The chain employs TRBV5-1 and TRBJ1-2; 9 nucleotides align to TRBD1. Germline CDR1 reads SGHRS; CDR2 reads YFSETQ. There are 15 residues in the CDR3. The J segment lost 4 bases and the V segment lost 3 bases, leaving 7 bases of the junction unmatched.

V and J are TRBV7-3 and TRBJ2-2; 10 bases agree with TRBD2. The CDR3 spans 18 residues. The germline CDR1 and CDR2 sequences are SGHTA and FQGTGA. V was pared by 5 bases and J by 5 bases, with 14 bases of the junction left unmatched. This chain's CDR3 is CASSPDGLAGAGTGELFF. CDR3 nucleotide sequence: TGTGCCAGCAGCCCCGATGGTCTAGCGGGGGCGGGGACCGGGGAGCTGTTTTTT.

Turning to this clone: Relative to the germline gene, one junction end is altered; a read error may explain this. The chain is built from TRBV11-2 and TRBJ2-1, with 11 positions matching TRBD2. CDR1 and CDR2 (germline): SGHAT, FQNNGV. The CDR3 sequence is 20 residues long. The CDR3: CASSLESGTSGYSSYNEQFF. The CDR3, as DNA: TGTGCCAGCAGCCTAGAATCCGGGACTAGCGGATATAGCTCCTACAATGAGCAGTTCTTC.

The CDR3 coding sequence is TGTGCCAGCAGCCCCCTTAGCAATCAGCCCCAGCATTTT. It is translated as CASSPLSNQPQHF. V usage is TRBV7-8 and J usage is TRBJ1-5; no definite D call. The CDR3 is 13 amino acids. V was clipped by 5 bases and J by 0 bases, with 5 bases between them. CDR1 SGHVS and CDR2 FQNEAQ come from the germline V gene. The whole variable domain, filled in from reference TRBV7-8 and TRBJ1-5, reads GAGVSQSPRYKVAKRGQDVALRCDPISGHVSLFWYQQALGQGPEFLTYFQNEAQLDKSGLPSDRFFAERPEGSVSTLKIQRTQQEDSAVYLCASSPLSNQPQHFGDGTRLSIL.

The chain uses TRBV5-5 and TRBJ2-5; perhaps TRBD2 as D (6 bases). The ends were cut back, 0 bases at V and 5 bases at J, with 26 bases in the middle. In germline, CDR1 is SGHKS, CDR2 YYEKEE (reference sequence). This CDR3 comprises 19 residues. Written as DNA, the CDR3 is TGTGCCAGCAGCTTGGTGACGTTTGGAGGGTACGTCCCCTCGGAGACCCAGTACTTC. This sequence encodes CASSLVTFGGYVPSETQYF. The variable domain in full, completed from reference TRBV5-5 and TRBJ2-5, reads DAGVTQSPTHLIKTRGQQVTLRCSPISGHKSVSWYQQVLGQGPQFIFQYYEKEERGRGNFPDRFSARQFPNYSSELNVNALLLGDSALYLCASSLVTFGGYVPSETQYFGPGTRLLVL.

V and J are TRBV2 and TRBJ2-7, with 7 bases lining up with TRBD1. There are 14 residues in the CDR3. V trimming: 4 bases; J trimming: 2 bases; junction bases outside the gene matches: 5. In germline, CDR1 is SNHLY, CDR2 FYNNEI. DNA of the CDR3: TGTGCCAGCAGTGGGGTAACAGGGGCCTACGAGCAGTACTTC. It translates to CASSGVTGAYEQYF.

Of note for this clone: This specimen includes other DNA sequences encoding the same CDR3. The rearrangement joins TRBV5-5 to TRBJ2-1; TRBD2 might be the D (5 bases). CDR1 is SGHKS, CDR2 YYEKEE, per germline (reference sequence). Trimming removed 2 bases from V and 1 base from J, with 7 bases in between. The CDR3 contains 14 residues. The CDR3 protein is CASSLTGSYNEQFF. The CDR3 DNA sequence: TGTGCCAGCAGCTTAACGGGGTCCTACAATGAGCAGTTCTTC. Full variable domain (rest looked up from reference TRBV5-5 and TRBJ2-1): DAGVTQSPTHLIKTRGQQVTLRCSPISGHKSVSWYQQVLGQGPQFIFQYYEKEERGRGNFPDRFSARQFPNYSSELNVNALLLGDSALYLCASSLTGSYNEQFFGPGTRLTVL.

The CDR3 region is CASSVGTHTGGTIYF. For the CDR3, the DNA is TGTGCCAGCAGCGTAGGAACCCATACGGGGGGCACCATATATTTT. V gene TRBV9 combines with J gene TRBJ1-3; tentatively, D is TRBD1 (5 bases). There are 15 residues in the CDR3. V was shortened by 0 bases and J by 9 bases, with 16 bases between the two germline ends. CDR1 SGDLS and CDR2 YYNGEE come from the germline V gene. The variable domain in full, completed from reference TRBV9 and TRBJ1-3, reads DSGVTQTPKHLITATGQRVTLRCSPRSGDLSVYWYQQSLDQGLQFLIQYYNGEERAKGNILERFSAQQFPDLHSELNLSSLELGDSALYFCASSVGTHTGGTIYFGEGSWLTVV.

This chain joins TRBV25-1 and TRBJ1-2, with 7 bases identical to TRBD1. The CDR3 contains 14 residues. Trimming at V came to 4 bases and at J to 4 bases, leaving 6 bases not matched to a gene. Germline CDR1 and CDR2: MGHDK and SYGVNS. DNA of the CDR3: TGTGCCAGCAGTGCGGGACAGAACCCCTATGGCTACACCTTC. Translation: CASSAGQNPYGYTF.

This chain uses TRBV5-5 with TRBJ1-2; D unclear. Germline CDR1 is SGHKS and CDR2 is YYEKEE (reference sequence). This CDR3 is 14 amino acids long. The V end lost 2 bases, the J end lost 4 bases, and 12 bases lay between the germline ends. The CDR3 bases are TGTGCCAGCAGCTTCCTAGAGGCCCTCTATGGCTACACCTTC. As protein: CASSFLEALYGYTF.

The J gene is TRBJ2-1, the V gene TRBV4-1; TRBD1 aligns across 8 bases. The CDR3 consists of 15 residues. V shed 3 bases, J shed 0 bases, and the junction held 1 base outside the gene matches. CDR1 and CDR2 from the germline V gene are MGHRA and YSYEKL. In nucleotides, the CDR3 is TGCGCCAGCAGCCAGCAGGGGGCCTCCTACAATGAGCAGTTCTTC. This translates into CASSQQGASYNEQFF.

This clone occurred once. The chain recombines TRBV18 with TRBJ2-7; TRBD2 is a possible D gene (6 bases). The CDR3 sequence is 12 residues long. The germline V gene has CDR1 KGHSH and CDR2 LQKENI. Trimming took off 1 base at V and 6 bases at J, with 7 bases between the two ends. The CDR3 spells CASSPRRGEQYF. For the CDR3, the DNA is TGTGCCAGCTCACCACGGAGGGGCGAGCAGTACTTC.

The V gene is TRBV29-1, the J gene TRBJ1-2; a weak D match, TRBD1 (5 bases). Germline V gene sequence: CDR1 SQVTM, CDR2 ANQGSEA. The CDR3 is 17 amino acids. V was cut by 4 bases and J by 3 bases, with 24 bases left in between. CDR3 nucleotides: TGCAGCGTTGTTGAATCGGGGGATGGGGGTCTGGACTATGGCTACACCTTC. Translating gives CSVVESGDGGLDYGYTF.

V usage is TRBV30 and J usage is TRBJ2-5, with D possibly TRBD2 on 6 matching bases. The CDR3 is made up of 14 amino acids. Looked up from germline, CDR1 is GTSNPN and CDR2 is SVGIG (reference sequence). Trimming left V 3 bases short and J 5 bases short, with 16 bases between. DNA of the CDR3: TGTGCCTGGAGCCATGGCGGGGTAGGGGAGACCCAGTACTTC. Translating gives CAWSHGGVGETQYF.

The rearrangement joins TRBV2 to TRBJ2-5; 10 bases map to TRBD2. Germline CDR1 SNHLY, CDR2 FYNNEI. This CDR3 is built from 15 residues. Trimming cost V 3 bases and J 4 bases; bases outside gene matches: 5. CDR3 DNA sequence: TGTGCCAGCAGTGATCGAGCGGGGGGGTCAGAGACCCAGTACTTC. Amino acids: CASSDRAGGSETQYF.

The chain links TRBV9 to TRBJ1-3; D is possibly TRBD1 (5 bases). The germline V and J ends were trimmed by 3 bases and 2 bases, with 18 bases remaining between them. The length of the CDR3 is 17 residues. In germline, CDR1 is SGDLS, CDR2 YYNGEE. For the CDR3, the DNA is TGTGCCAGCAGCGCCCGACAGCTGGCTCTACCTGGAAACACCATATATTTT. Translated, it gives CASSARQLALPGNTIYF.

This clone was picked up a small number of times. This chain joins TRBV27 and TRBJ2-2, with unresolved D. Germline CDR1 reads MNHEY; CDR2 reads SMNVEV (reference sequence). V was cut by 2 bases and J by 2 bases, with 12 bases left in between. There are 16 residues in the CDR3. The CDR3 region is CASSLVGFGNTGELFF. For the CDR3, the DNA is TGTGCCAGCAGTTTAGTTGGTTTCGGTAACACCGGGGAGCTGTTTTTT.

The chain is built from TRBV6-5 and TRBJ2-5; TRBD1 is a possible D gene (5 bases). Germline-derived CDR1 and CDR2 are MNHEY and SVGAGI. Trimming took off 2 bases at V and 1 base at J, with 8 bases between the two ends. This CDR3 contains 14 residues. This CDR3 is CASSYADTQETQYF. In DNA form, the CDR3 reads TGTGCCAGCAGTTACGCGGACACCCAAGAGACCCAGTACTTC.

The rearrangement links TRBV4-1 to TRBJ2-7; 7 bases align to TRBD1. CDR1 and CDR2 from the germline V gene are MGHRA and YSYEKL. This CDR3 region has 14 residues. V lost 4 bases and J lost 2; bases outside the gene matches: 5. Written as DNA, the CDR3 is TGCGCCAGCAGCCTAAGGGACAGCCCCTACGAGCAGTACTTC. It is translated as CASSLRDSPYEQYF.

The rearrangement joins TRBV3-1 (or the pseudogene TRBV3-2) to TRBJ2-5; 9 nucleotides match TRBD1. This CDR3 comprises 18 residues. The germline CDR1 and CDR2 sequences are LGHDT and YNNKEL (reference sequence). V lost 0 bases, J lost 3 bases, and 11 bases stayed unmatched. In DNA form, the CDR3 reads TGTGCCAGCAGCCAAGATCCGCGGGACAGGGTGCGGGAAGAGACCCAGTACTTC. Residues: CASSQDPRDRVREETQYF.

Only one count was recorded for this clone. V usage is TRBV9 and J usage is TRBJ1-4, with a tentative D call TRBD1 (5 bases). V dropped 3 bases and J dropped 7 bases, with 16 bases sitting between them. CDR1 and CDR2 (germline): SGDLS, YYNGEE. This CDR3 is 15 amino acids long. CDR3 DNA: TGTGCCAGCAGCGCCCCGGGGCAGGGAGGTGAAAAACTGTTTTTT. Its translation is CASSAPGQGGEKLFF.